The 27 T cell receptor beta chains given below trace back to one sample, sequenced in a study of shared clonotypes between healthy human individuals. Assay: immunoSEQ multiplex PCR; the TCRdb copy retains only in-frame clones and omits some. The table lists hundreds of thousands of clones, approximately 96% of them singletons. As defined, naive CD8 cells were CD45RO-negative and positively selected for CCR7, with terminally differentiated effector memory CD45RA+ cells excluded. The sample consisted of naive CD8+ T cells sorted from blood. The receptors derive from a woman in her 30s in good health.

The V call is TRBV11-2, the J call TRBJ1-1, with D unclear. The CDR3 is 12 residues long. Germline V CDR1 and CDR2: SGHAT, FQNNGV. The ends were cut back, 6 bases at V and 1 base at J, with 6 bases in the middle. The CDR3 DNA reads TGTGCCAGCAGGTCGGAGAACACTGAAGCTTTCTTT. Residues: CASRSENTEAFF.

This chain joins TRBV9 and TRBJ2-1, with a tentative D call TRBD2 (6 bases). Germline values: CDR1 SGDLS, CDR2 YYNGEE. The CDR3 contains 13 residues. The V end was cut by 4 bases, the J end by 6 bases, with 11 bases between. DNA of the CDR3: TGTGCCAGCAGCACGGGACTGACCAATGAGCAGTTCTTC. This sequence encodes CASSTGLTNEQFF.

This clone was observed a handful of times. The chain uses TRBV7-2 and TRBJ2-3, with TRBD2 matching over 9 bases. This CDR3 is built from 16 residues. Germline V gives CDR1 SGHTA, CDR2 FQGNSA. The trim removed 5 bases at V and 4 bases at J, leaving 10 bases unmatched. DNA of the CDR3: TGTGCCAGCAGCAACCTTAGCGGGAGTTCCCCAGATACGCAGTATTTT. Amino acids: CASSNLSGSSPDTQYF. Together with reference TRBV7-2 and TRBJ2-3, the CDR3 gives the full variable domain: GAGVSQSPSNKVTEKGKDVELRCDPISGHTALYWYRQSLGQGLEFLIYFQGNSAPDKSGLPSDRFSAERTGGSVSTLTIQRTQQEDSAVYLCASSNLSGSSPDTQYFGPGTRLTVL.

The chain is built from TRBV27 and TRBJ1-2, with D hard to call. The V gene's germline CDR1 is MNHEY and CDR2 SMNVEV (reference sequence). The CDR3 is made up of 12 amino acids. Deletions cut 2 bases from V and 7 bases from J, with 8 bases between. CDR3 amino acids: CASSLNEGGYTF. The CDR3 DNA follows: TGTGCCAGCAGTTTAAACGAGGGTGGCTACACCTTC.

This clone was recorded only once. The chain links TRBV18 to TRBJ2-7; 12 positions agree with TRBD2. The CDR3 length is 17 residues. V lost 4 bases, J lost 3 bases, and 10 bases stayed unmatched. The V gene's germline CDR1 is KGHSH and CDR2 LQKENI. CDR3 nucleotides: TGTGCCAGCTCACTAGGACTAGCGGGATCCATGTTCTACGAGCAGTACTTC. It translates to CASSLGLAGSMFYEQYF.

This chain uses TRBV29-1 with TRBJ1-2; D is possibly TRBD1 (6 bases). The CDR3 runs to 12 residues. V was clipped by 3 bases and J by 6 bases, with 11 bases between them. Germline V gene data show CDR1 as SQVTM and CDR2 as ANQGSEA. CDR3 nucleotides: TGCAGCGTTGATGCAGGGGCGGATGGCTACACCTTC. It translates to CSVDAGADGYTF. The complete variable domain, with remaining parts taken from reference TRBV29-1 and TRBJ1-2, reads SAVISQKPSRDICQRGTSLTIQCQVDSQVTMMFWYRQQPGQSLTLIATANQGSEATYESGFVIDKFPISRPNLTFSTLTVSNMSPEDSSIYLCSVDAGADGYTFGSGTRLTVV.

The J gene is TRBJ2-2, the V gene TRBV2; the D is unclear. V lost 7 bases, J lost 1 base, and 4 bases lay in between. CDR1 is SNHLY and CDR2 is FYNNEI in the germline V gene. The CDR3 spans 12 residues. DNA of the CDR3: TGTGCCAGCAACTGGAACACCGGGGAGCTGTTTTTT. Amino acid sequence: CASNWNTGELFF.

The chain combines TRBV27 with TRBJ2-5; 8 nucleotides agree with TRBD1. J gave up 5 bases and V 6 bases, and 8 bases lay outside the gene matches. The CDR3 is 14 residues long. Germline CDR1 and CDR2: MNHEY and SMNVEV (reference sequence). CDR3 in amino acids: CASSPGTGGETQYF. The CDR3 DNA reads as TGTGCCAGCAGCCCCGGGACAGGCGGGGAGACCCAGTACTTC.

This chain uses TRBV28 with TRBJ2-5; maybe TRBD2 (5 bases). The length of the CDR3 is 12 residues. The germline CDR1 and CDR2 sequences are MDHEN and SYDVKM. V shed 5 bases and J shed 1 base, with 5 bases lying between them. CDR3 sequence: CASSLAQETQYF. CDR3 DNA sequence: TGTGCCAGCAGTCTAGCCCAAGAGACCCAGTACTTC.

For this clone: The same CDR3 arises from other DNA sequences in this sample as well. This chain links TRBV28 with TRBJ1-5; 7 positions match TRBD1. V gave up 5 bases and J gave up 2 bases; unmatched junction bases: 3. This CDR3 is 14 amino acids long. Looked up from germline, CDR1 is MDHEN and CDR2 is SYDVKM. The CDR3 DNA follows: TGTGCCAGCAGTATCGGGACAGGCAATCAGCCCCAGCATTTT. Residues: CASSIGTGNQPQHF.

CDR3 amino acids: CASRYLRGANTEAFF. CDR3 DNA sequence: TGTGCCAGCAGATATTTACGGGGGGCGAACACTGAAGCTTTCTTT. The chain is built from TRBV27 and TRBJ1-1; perhaps TRBD1 as D (6 bases). V shed 6 bases and J shed 1 base, with 15 bases lying between them. This CDR3 has 15 amino acids. Germline CDR1 reads MNHEY; CDR2 reads SMNVEV (reference sequence).

V gene TRBV7-7 combines with J gene TRBJ2-1, with 9 bases that match TRBD1. The CDR3 covers 15 residues. The junction had 9 bases not matched to a gene; V was cut back by 3 bases and J by 9 bases. From germline, CDR1 is SSHAT and CDR2 FNYEAQ (reference sequence). DNA of the CDR3: TGTGCCAGCAGCTTGTGGGACAGGGAAAATGGTGAGCAGTTCTTC. Translating gives CASSLWDRENGEQFF.

The chain is built from TRBV5-1 and TRBJ2-2; D is unresolved. The CDR3 spans 16 residues. CDR1 and CDR2 (germline): SGHRS, YFSETQ. Deletions cut 1 base from V and 1 base from J, with 11 bases between. This CDR3 is CASSLIISKNTGELFF. In DNA, the CDR3 is TGCGCCAGCAGCTTGATTATATCTAAGAACACCGGGGAGCTGTTTTTT. The full variable domain, in which reference TRBV5-1 and TRBJ2-2 provide the parts outside the CDR3, is KAGVTQTPRYLIKTRGQQVTLSCSPISGHRSVSWYQQTPGQGLQFLFEYFSETQRNKGNFPGRFSGRQFSNSRSEMNVSTLELGDSALYLCASSLIISKNTGELFFGEGSRLTVL.

CDR3 protein: CASSTDTLAGEGDEQFF. The CDR3 bases are TGTGCCAGTAGTACCGACACGCTAGCGGGAGAGGGTGATGAGCAGTTCTTC. The rearrangement uses TRBV19 and TRBJ2-1; 10 positions agree with TRBD2. The CDR3 has 17 amino acids. Germline-derived CDR1 and CDR2 are LNHDA and SQIVND (reference sequence). The V and J ends lost 4 bases and 8 bases, in that order; junction bases with no gene match: 14.

This chain links TRBV5-4 with TRBJ2-7, with D unclear. V dropped 3 bases and J dropped 5 bases, with 6 bases sitting between them. Germline-derived CDR1 and CDR2 are SGHNT and YYREEE (reference sequence). This CDR3 comprises 11 residues. Here the CDR3 reads CASSSVHEQYF. CDR3 sequence (DNA): TGTGCCAGCAGCTCCGTTCACGAGCAGTACTTC.

V and J are TRBV2 and TRBJ2-1, with TRBD1 matching 8 bases. V was pared by 5 bases and J by 0 bases, with 0 bases of the junction left unmatched. The CDR3 extends over 14 amino acids. Germline values: CDR1 SNHLY, CDR2 FYNNEI. CDR3 nucleotide sequence: TGTGCCAGCAGTCAGGGGGCCTCCTACAATGAGCAGTTCTTC. This translates into CASSQGASYNEQFF.

This chain links TRBV7-6 with TRBJ2-1; either TRBD1 or TRBD2 may supply D (5 bases each). Per germline, CDR1 SGHVS and CDR2 FNYEAQ. The CDR3 has 14 residues. V lost 4 bases and J lost 15, with 22 bases in between. This CDR3 reads CASSSATGTRRLFF. DNA of the CDR3: TGTGCCAGCAGCTCTGCCACCGGGACCAGAAGACTGTTCTTC.

The chain couples TRBV27 to TRBJ2-1; D is possibly TRBD1 or TRBD2 (6 bases each). In germline, CDR1 is MNHEY, CDR2 SMNVEV (reference sequence). V gave up 8 bases and J gave up 3 bases, with 14 bases separating them. The CDR3 totals 14 residues. CDR3 sequence reads: CASGTQGGYNEQFF. CDR3 in DNA: TGTGCCAGCGGAACACAGGGAGGCTACAATGAGCAGTTCTTC.

This clone was observed once. The J gene is TRBJ2-1, the V gene TRBV9; 9 nucleotides match TRBD2. With V trimmed by 3 bases and J by 9 bases, 7 bases remained unmatched. Germline V CDR1 and CDR2: SGDLS, YYNGEE. CDR3 length: 14 amino acids. The CDR3 nucleotides are TGTGCCAGCAGCGCGGCAATGCGGGAGGGTGAGCAGTTCTTC. It codes for CASSAAMREGEQFF.

The chain uses TRBV7-2 and TRBJ2-1, with D unclear. With 4 bases removed from V and 4 bases from J, the gap between germline ends came to 5 bases. There are 12 residues in the CDR3. From germline, CDR1 is SGHTA and CDR2 FQGNSA. CDR3 nucleotides: TGTGCCAGCAGCTCCACTTACAATGAGCAGTTCTTC. It specifies CASSSTYNEQFF.

This clone has just one count. The chain combines TRBV4-1 with TRBJ1-5; D not certain. The V end was cut by 8 bases, the J end by 4 bases, with 21 bases between. CDR3 length equals 16 residues. Germline V gene lookup returns CDR1 MGHRA and CDR2 YSYEKL. The CDR3 loop is CASQPHVGQANQPQHF. The CDR3 DNA sequence: TGCGCCAGCCAGCCACATGTTGGGCAGGCAAATCAGCCCCAGCATTTT.

This clone was observed a single time. The V call is TRBV13, the J call TRBJ1-2; D gene unclear. CDR3 length equals 11 residues. The V end lost 4 bases, the J end lost 8 bases, and 8 bases lay between the germline ends. Germline CDR1 is PRHDT and CDR2 is FYEKMQ (reference sequence). DNA for the CDR3: TGTGCCAGCAGCTCCGTCGTGGGCTACACCTTC. It is translated as CASSSVVGYTF.

The chain recombines TRBV5-6 with TRBJ2-7; D assignment may be TRBD1 or TRBD2 (7 bases each). The V gene's germline CDR1 is SGHDT and CDR2 YYEEEE. The CDR3 length is 15 residues. Trimming shortened V by 3 bases and J by 3 bases, and 16 bases separated the two germline ends. The chain's CDR3 is CASSWGGQTIYEQYF. The CDR3 DNA is TGTGCCAGCAGCTGGGGGGGACAGACGATCTACGAGCAGTACTTC.

This chain uses TRBV9 with TRBJ2-7; a possible D gene is TRBD2 (6 bases). Germline CDR1 reads SGDLS; CDR2 reads YYNGEE. This CDR3 contains 13 residues. V dropped 3 bases and J dropped 3 bases, with 10 bases sitting between them. DNA of the CDR3: TGTGCCAGCAGCGGGACGGGGGACTACGAGCAGTACTTC. Residues: CASSGTGDYEQYF.

This sequence joins TRBV9 and TRBJ2-3, with 7 positions matching TRBD2. Germline CDR1 reads SGDLS; CDR2 reads YYNGEE. This CDR3 has 16 amino acids. The V and J ends lost 1 base and 2 bases, in that order; junction bases with no gene match: 7. The CDR3 reads CASSVQRGEYTDTQYF. CDR3 sequence (DNA): TGTGCCAGCAGCGTACAGCGGGGAGAGTACACAGATACGCAGTATTTT.

The rearrangement uses TRBV7-8 and TRBJ1-1; no clear D gene. Trimming cost V 5 bases and J 10 bases, with 14 bases left between them. The germline CDR1 and CDR2 sequences are SGHVS and FQNEAQ. This CDR3 is built from 12 residues. CDR3 sequence reads: CASSPGQVGAFF. The CDR3 coding sequence is TGTGCCAGCAGCCCTGGCCAGGTCGGAGCTTTCTTT.

The chain uses TRBV10-1 and TRBJ2-5, with 14 bases fitting TRBD2. The CDR3 totals 16 residues. V lost 5 bases to trimming and J lost 4 bases; unmatched junction nucleotides: 6. Germline V gives CDR1 WNHNN, CDR2 SYGVQD (reference sequence). CDR3 bases: TGCGCCAGCAGTCTGGGACTAGCGGGAGTCGGAGAGACCCAGTACTTC. Its translation is CASSLGLAGVGETQYF.